This TCR beta chain was identified in a study of radiation and T cells in renal cell carcinoma. Time point: blood 2 weeks post-SBRT. The sample's treatment: 15 Gy SBRT to primary tumor, nephrectomy 4 weeks later. Generated by immunoSEQ multiplex PCR, the TCRdb table keeps only in-frame clones and is missing some. This table holds some 120,000 clones, 88% found once. Germline values: CDR1 SGHTA, CDR2 FQGNSA. CDR3 length: 12 amino acids. With 5 bases removed from V and 5 bases from J, the gap between germline ends came to 9 bases. The gene calls are TRBV7-2 and TRBJ2-5; D possibly matches TRBD1 or TRBD2 (5 bases each). The TCR sequence derives from a woman aged 70-85 years with renal cell carcinoma. The material sequenced was blood, taken from a patient whose treatment included radiotherapy and nephrectomy. The CDR3 protein is CASSNGGETQYF. The CDR3 bases are TGTGCCAGCAGCAATGGGGGTGAGACCCAGTACTTC.